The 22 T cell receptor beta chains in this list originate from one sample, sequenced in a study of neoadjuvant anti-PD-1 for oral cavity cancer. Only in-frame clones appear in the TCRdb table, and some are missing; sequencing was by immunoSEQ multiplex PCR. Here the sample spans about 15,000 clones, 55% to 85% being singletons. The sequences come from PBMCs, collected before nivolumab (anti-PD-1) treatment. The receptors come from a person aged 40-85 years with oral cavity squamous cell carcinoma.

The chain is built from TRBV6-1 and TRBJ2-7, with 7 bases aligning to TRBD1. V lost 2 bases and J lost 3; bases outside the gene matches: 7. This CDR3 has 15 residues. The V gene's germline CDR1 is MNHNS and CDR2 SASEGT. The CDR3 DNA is TGTGCCAGCAGTGAAACCCCCAGGGGGAACTACGAGCAGTACTTC. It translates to CASSETPRGNYEQYF.

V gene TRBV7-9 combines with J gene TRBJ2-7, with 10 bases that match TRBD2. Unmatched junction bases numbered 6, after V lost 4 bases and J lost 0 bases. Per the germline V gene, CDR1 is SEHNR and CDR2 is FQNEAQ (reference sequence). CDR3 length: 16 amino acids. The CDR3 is CASSSPRTSGSYEQYF. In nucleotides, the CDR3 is TGTGCCAGCAGCTCCCCCCGGACTAGCGGCTCCTACGAGCAGTACTTC. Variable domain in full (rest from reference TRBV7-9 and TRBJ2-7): DTGVSQNPRHKITKRGQNVTFRCDPISEHNRLYWYRQTLGQGPEFLTYFQNEAQLEKSRLLSDRFSAERPKGSFSTLEIQRTEQGDSAMYLCASSSPRTSGSYEQYFGPGTRLTVT.

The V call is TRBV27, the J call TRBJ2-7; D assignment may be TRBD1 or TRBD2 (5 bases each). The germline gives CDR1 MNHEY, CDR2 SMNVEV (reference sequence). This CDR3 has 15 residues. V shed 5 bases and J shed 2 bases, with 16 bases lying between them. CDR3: CASSPSGTVTYEQYF. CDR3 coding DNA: TGTGCCAGCAGTCCCTCCGGGACGGTCACCTACGAGCAGTACTTC.

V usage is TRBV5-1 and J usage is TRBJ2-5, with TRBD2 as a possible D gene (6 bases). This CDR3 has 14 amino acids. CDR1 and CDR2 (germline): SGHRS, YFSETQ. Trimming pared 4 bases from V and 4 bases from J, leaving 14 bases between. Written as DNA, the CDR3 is TGCGCCAGCAGCACAAGGGACTCCCGAGAGACCCAGTACTTC. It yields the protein CASSTRDSRETQYF.

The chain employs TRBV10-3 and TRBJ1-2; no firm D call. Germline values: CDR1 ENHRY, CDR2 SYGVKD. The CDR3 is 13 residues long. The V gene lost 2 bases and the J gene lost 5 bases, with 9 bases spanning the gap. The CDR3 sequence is CAISEPGVYGYTF. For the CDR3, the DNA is TGTGCCATCAGTGAGCCGGGAGTTTATGGCTACACCTTC.

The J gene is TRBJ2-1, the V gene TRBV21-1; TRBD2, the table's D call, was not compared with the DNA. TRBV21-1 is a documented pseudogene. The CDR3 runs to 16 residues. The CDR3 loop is CASSQWDGGAGNEQFF. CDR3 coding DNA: TGTGCCAGCAGCCAATGGGACGGGGGGGCCGGGAATGAGCAGTTCTTC.

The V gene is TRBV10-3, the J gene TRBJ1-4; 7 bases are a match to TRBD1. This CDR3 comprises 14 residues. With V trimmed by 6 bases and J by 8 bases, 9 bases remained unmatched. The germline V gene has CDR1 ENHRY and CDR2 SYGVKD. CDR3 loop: CAIRATGIGEKLFF. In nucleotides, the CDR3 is TGTGCCATCAGGGCGACAGGGATTGGCGAAAAACTGTTTTTT.

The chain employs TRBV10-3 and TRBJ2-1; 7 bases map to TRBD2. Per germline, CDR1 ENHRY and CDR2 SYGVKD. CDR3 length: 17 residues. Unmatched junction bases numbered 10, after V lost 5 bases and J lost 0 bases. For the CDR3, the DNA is TGTGCCATCAGTCAATCTTTAGCGGGTAGCTCCTACAATGAGCAGTTCTTC. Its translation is CAISQSLAGSSYNEQFF.

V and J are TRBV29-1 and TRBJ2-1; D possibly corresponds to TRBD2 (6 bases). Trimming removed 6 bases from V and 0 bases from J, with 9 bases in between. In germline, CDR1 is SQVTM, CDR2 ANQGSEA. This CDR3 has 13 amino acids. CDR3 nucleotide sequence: TGCAGCGTGGTGACTAGCTCCTACAATGAGCAGTTCTTC. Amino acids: CSVVTSSYNEQFF.

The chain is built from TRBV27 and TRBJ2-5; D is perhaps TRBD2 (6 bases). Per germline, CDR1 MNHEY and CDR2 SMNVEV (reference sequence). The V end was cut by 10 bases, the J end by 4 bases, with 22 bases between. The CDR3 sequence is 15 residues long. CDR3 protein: CATQKWGDLTETQYF. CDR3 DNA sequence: TGTGCCACCCAAAAGTGGGGGGACCTCACAGAGACCCAGTACTTC.

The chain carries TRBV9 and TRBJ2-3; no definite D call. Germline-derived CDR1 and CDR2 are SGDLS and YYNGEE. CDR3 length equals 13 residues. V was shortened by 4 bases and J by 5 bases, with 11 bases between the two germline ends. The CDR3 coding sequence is TGTGCCAGCAGCTCGTCGGTGGGAGATACGCAGTATTTT. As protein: CASSSSVGDTQYF.

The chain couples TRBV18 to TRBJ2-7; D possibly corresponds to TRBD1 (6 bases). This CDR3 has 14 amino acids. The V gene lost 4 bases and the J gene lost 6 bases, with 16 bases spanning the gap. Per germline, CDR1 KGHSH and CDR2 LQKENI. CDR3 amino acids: CASSLQYGQPEQYF. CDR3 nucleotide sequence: TGTGCCAGCTCACTCCAATATGGACAGCCCGAGCAGTACTTC.

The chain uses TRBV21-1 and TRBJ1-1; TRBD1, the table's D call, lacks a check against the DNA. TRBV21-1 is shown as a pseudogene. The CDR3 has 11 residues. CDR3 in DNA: TGTGCCAGCGGCCCCATCGCTGAAGCTTTCTTT. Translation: CASGPIAEAFF.

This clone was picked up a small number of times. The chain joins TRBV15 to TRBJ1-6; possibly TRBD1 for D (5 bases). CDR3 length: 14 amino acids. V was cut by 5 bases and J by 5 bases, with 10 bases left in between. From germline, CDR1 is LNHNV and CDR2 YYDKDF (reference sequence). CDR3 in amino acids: CATSEGPNNSPLHF. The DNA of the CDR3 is TGTGCCACCAGCGAGGGGCCGAATAATTCACCCCTCCACTTT. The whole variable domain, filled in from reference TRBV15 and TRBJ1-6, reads DAMVIQNPRYQVTQFGKPVTLSCSQTLNHNVMYWYQQKSSQAPKLLFHYYDKDFNNEADTPDNFQSRRPNTSFCFLDIRSPGLGDTAMYLCATSEGPNNSPLHFGNGTRLTVT.

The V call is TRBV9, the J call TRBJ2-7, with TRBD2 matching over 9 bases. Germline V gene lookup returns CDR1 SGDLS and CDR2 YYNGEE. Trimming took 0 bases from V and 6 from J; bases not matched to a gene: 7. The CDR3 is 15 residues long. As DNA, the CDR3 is TGTGCCAGCAGCGTAGGTACCGGGACTAGCTCCGAGCAGTACTTC. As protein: CASSVGTGTSSEQYF.

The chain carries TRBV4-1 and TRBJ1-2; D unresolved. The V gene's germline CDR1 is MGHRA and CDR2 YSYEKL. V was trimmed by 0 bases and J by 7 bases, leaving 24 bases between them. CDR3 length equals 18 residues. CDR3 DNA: TGCGCCAGCAGCCAAGAACTCCCTCCGTTTCGGGGTTACTCTGGCTACACCTTC. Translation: CASSQELPPFRGYSGYTF.

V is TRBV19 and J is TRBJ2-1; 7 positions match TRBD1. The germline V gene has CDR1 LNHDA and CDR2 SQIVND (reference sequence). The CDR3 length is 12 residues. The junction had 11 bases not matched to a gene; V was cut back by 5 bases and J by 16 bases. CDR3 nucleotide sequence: TGTGCCAGTAGTCCTCGACAGGGCCCTTTATTCTTC. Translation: CASSPRQGPLFF.

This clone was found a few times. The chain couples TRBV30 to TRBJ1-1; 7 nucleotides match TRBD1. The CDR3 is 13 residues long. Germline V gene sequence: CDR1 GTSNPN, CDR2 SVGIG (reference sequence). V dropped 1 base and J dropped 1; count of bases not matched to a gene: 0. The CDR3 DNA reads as TGTGCCTGGAGTGGACAGGGGAACACTGAAGCTTTCTTT. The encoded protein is CAWSGQGNTEAFF. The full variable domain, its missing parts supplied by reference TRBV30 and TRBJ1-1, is SQTIHQWPATLVQPVGSPLSLECTVEGTSNPNLYWYRQAAGRGLQLLFYSVGIGQISSEVPQNLSASRPQDRQFILSSKKLLLSDSGFYLCAWSGQGNTEAFFGQGTRLTVV.

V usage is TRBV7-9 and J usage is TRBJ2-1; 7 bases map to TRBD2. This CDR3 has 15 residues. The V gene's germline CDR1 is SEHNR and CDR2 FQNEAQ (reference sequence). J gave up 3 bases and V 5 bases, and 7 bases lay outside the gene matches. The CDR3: CASSPRLAVYNEQFF. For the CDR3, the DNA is TGTGCCAGCAGCCCCCGGCTAGCGGTCTACAATGAGCAGTTCTTC.

The CDR3 coding sequence is TGTGCCAGCAGCGGGCTAAGACAGAAGGTAGGCGAGCAGTACTTC. Its translation: CASSGLRQKVGEQYF. This chain links TRBV11-2 with TRBJ2-7; TRBD1 might be the D (5 bases). Germline lookup yields CDR1 SGHAT and CDR2 FQNNGV. This CDR3 comprises 15 residues. With 5 bases removed from V and 6 bases from J, the gap between germline ends came to 20 bases. Drawing the rest from reference TRBV11-2 and TRBJ2-7, the complete variable domain is EAGVAQSPRYKIIEKRQSVAFWCNPISGHATLYWYQQILGQGPKLLIQFQNNGVVDDSQLPKDRFSAERLKGVDSTLKIQPAKLEDSAVYLCASSGLRQKVGEQYFGPGTRLTVT.

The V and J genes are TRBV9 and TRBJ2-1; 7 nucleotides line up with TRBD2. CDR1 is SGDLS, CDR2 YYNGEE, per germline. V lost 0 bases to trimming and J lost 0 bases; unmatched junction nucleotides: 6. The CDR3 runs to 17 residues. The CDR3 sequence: CASSVEPGLSSYNEQFF. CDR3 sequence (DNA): TGTGCCAGCAGCGTAGAACCGGGACTAAGCTCCTACAATGAGCAGTTCTTC.

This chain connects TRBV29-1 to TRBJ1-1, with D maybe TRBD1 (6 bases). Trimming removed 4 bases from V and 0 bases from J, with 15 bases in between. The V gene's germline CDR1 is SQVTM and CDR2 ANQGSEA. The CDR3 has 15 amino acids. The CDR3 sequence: CSVVGQGTMNTEAFF. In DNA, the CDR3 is TGCAGCGTTGTGGGCCAAGGGACAATGAACACTGAAGCTTTCTTT.